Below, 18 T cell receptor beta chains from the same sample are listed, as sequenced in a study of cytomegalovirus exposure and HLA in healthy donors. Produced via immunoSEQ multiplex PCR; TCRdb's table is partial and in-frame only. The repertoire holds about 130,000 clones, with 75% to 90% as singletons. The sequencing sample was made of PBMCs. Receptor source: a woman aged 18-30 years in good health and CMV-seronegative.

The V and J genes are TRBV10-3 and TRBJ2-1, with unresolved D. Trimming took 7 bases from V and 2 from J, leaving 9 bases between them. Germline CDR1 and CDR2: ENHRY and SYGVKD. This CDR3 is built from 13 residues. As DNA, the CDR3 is TGTGCCATCACTGGGCTAACCTACAATGAGCAGTTCTTC. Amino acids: CAITGLTYNEQFF.

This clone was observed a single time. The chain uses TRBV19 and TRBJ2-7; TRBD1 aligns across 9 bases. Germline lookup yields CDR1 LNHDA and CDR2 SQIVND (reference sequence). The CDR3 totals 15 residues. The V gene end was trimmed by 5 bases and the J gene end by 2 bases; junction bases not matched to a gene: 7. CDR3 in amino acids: CASSPSGDRAYEQYF. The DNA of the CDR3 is TGTGCCAGTAGTCCCTCCGGGGACAGGGCCTACGAGCAGTACTTC.

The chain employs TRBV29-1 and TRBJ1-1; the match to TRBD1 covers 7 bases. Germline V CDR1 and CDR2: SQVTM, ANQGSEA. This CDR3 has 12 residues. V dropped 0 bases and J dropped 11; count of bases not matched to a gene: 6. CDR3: CSVEDWDSGAFF. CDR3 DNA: TGCAGCGTTGAAGATTGGGACAGTGGGGCTTTCTTT. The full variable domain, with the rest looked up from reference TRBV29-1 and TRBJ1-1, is SAVISQKPSRDICQRGTSLTIQCQVDSQVTMMFWYRQQPGQSLTLIATANQGSEATYESGFVIDKFPISRPNLTFSTLTVSNMSPEDSSIYLCSVEDWDSGAFFGQGTRLTVV.

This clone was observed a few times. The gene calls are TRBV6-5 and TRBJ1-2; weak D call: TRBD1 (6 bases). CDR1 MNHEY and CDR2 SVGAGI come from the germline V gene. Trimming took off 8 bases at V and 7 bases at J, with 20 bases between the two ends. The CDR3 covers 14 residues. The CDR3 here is CASRFGRTVSGYTF. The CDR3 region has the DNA TGTGCCAGCCGATTTGGACGGACAGTTTCTGGCTACACCTTC.

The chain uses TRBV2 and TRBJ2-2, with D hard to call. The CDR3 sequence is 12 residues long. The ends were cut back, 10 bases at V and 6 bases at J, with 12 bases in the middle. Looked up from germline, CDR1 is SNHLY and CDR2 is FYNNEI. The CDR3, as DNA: TGTGCCATAACAATGGCTTCCGGGGAGCTGTTTTTT. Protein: CAITMASGELFF.

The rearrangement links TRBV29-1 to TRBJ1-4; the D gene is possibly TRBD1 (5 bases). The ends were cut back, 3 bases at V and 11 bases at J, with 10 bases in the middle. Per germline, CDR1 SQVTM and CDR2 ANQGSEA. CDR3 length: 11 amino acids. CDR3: CSVEYKGKLFF. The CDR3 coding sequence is TGCAGCGTTGAGTACAAGGGGAAACTGTTTTTT.

The CDR3 nucleotides read TGTGCCAGCAGTTCCGGGACAGGGTGGGAGACCCAGTACTTC. Amino acids: CASSSGTGWETQYF. The chain has TRBV27 and TRBJ2-5; 9 positions match TRBD1. CDR1 is MNHEY, CDR2 SMNVEV, per germline (reference sequence). J gave up 5 bases and V 4 bases, and 5 bases lay outside the gene matches. The CDR3 has 14 residues.

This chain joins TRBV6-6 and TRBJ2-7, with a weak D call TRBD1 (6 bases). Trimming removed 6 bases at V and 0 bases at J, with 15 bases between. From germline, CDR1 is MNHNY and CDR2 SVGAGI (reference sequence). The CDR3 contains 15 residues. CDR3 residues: CASRENTGSSYEQYF. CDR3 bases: TGTGCCAGCAGAGAGAACACAGGGAGCTCCTACGAGCAGTACTTC.

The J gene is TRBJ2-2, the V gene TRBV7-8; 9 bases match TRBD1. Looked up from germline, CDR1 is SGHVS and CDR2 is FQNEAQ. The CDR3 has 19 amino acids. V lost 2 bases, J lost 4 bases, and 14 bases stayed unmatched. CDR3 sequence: CASSLKTGQGKAVTGELFF. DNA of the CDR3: TGTGCCAGCAGCTTAAAGACGGGACAGGGAAAGGCTGTCACCGGGGAGCTGTTTTTT.

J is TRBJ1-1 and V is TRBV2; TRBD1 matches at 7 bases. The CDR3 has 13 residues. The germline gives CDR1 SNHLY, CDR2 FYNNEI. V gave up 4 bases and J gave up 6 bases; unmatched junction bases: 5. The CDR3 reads CASSGTGPAEAFF. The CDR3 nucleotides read TGTGCCAGCAGTGGGACAGGACCGGCTGAAGCTTTCTTT.

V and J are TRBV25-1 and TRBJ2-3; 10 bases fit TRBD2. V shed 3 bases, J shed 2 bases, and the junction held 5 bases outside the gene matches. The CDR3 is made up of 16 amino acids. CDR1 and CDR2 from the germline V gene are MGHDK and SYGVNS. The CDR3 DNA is TGTGCCAGCAGTGAGAAGAGCGGGGGGGCCACAGATACGCAGTATTTT. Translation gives CASSEKSGGATDTQYF.

CDR3 in DNA: TGTGCCAGCAGCGTAGGAGGCGGATGGGGCAAGACCCAGTACTTC. As protein: CASSVGGGWGKTQYF. The V call is TRBV9, the J call TRBJ2-5; tentative D call: TRBD1 (5 bases). The V end was cut by 0 bases, the J end by 6 bases, with 15 bases between. Germline values: CDR1 SGDLS, CDR2 YYNGEE. CDR3 length: 15 amino acids.

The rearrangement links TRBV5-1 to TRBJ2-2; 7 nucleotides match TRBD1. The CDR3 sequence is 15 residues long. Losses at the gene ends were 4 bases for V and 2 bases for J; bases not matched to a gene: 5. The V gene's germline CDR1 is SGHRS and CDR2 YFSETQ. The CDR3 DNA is TGCGCCAGCAGCCCAGGACAGGCCAACACCGGGGAGCTGTTTTTT. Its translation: CASSPGQANTGELFF. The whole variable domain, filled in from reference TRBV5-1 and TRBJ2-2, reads KAGVTQTPRYLIKTRGQQVTLSCSPISGHRSVSWYQQTPGQGLQFLFEYFSETQRNKGNFPGRFSGRQFSNSRSEMNVSTLELGDSALYLCASSPGQANTGELFFGEGSRLTVL.

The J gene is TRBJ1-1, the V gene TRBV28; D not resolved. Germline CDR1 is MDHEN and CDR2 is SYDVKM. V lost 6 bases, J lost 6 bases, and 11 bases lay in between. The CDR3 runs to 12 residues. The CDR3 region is CASSVNRAEAFF. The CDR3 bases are TGTGCCAGCAGCGTTAACAGAGCTGAAGCTTTCTTT.

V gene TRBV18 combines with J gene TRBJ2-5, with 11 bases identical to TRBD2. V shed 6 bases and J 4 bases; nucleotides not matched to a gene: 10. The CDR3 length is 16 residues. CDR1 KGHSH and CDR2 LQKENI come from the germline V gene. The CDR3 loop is CASSPVSGTSGETQYF. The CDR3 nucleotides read TGTGCCAGCTCTCCGGTCTCCGGGACTAGCGGAGAGACCCAGTACTTC.

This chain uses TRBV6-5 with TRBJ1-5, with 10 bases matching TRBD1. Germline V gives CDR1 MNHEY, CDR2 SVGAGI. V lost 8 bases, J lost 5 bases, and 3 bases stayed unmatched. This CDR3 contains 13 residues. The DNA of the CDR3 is TGTGCCAGCCGGGACAGGGGTGATCAGCCCCAGCATTTT. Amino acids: CASRDRGDQPQHF.

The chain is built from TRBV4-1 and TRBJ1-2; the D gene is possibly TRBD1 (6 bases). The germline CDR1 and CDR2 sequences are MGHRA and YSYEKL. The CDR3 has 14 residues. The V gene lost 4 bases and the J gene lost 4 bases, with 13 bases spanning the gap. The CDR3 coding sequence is TGCGCCAGCAGCCCCGGGGGGCAAGGCTATGGCTACACCTTC. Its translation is CASSPGGQGYGYTF.

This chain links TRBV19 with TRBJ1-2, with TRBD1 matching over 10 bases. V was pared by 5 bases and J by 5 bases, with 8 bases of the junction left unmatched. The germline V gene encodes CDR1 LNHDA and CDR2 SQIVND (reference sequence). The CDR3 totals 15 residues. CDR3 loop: CASSSRDRGRYGYTF. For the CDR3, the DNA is TGTGCCAGTAGTTCCCGGGACAGGGGTAGGTATGGCTACACCTTC.